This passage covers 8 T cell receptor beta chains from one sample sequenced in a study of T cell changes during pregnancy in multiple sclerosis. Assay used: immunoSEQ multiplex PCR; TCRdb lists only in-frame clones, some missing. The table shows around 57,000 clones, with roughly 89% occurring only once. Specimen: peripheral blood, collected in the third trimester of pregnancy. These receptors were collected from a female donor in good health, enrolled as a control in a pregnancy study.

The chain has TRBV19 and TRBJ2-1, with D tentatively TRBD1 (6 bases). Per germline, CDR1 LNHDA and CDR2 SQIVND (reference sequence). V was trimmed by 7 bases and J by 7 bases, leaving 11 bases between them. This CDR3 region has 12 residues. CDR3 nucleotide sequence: TGTGCCAGTAAGGACAGTCGGAATGAGCAGTTCTTC. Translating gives CASKDSRNEQFF.

The CDR3 is CSVEAGRSYEQYF. In DNA, the CDR3 is TGCAGCGTTGAGGCTGGGAGGTCCTACGAGCAGTACTTC. The chain employs TRBV29-1 and TRBJ2-7; perhaps TRBD2 as D (6 bases). V lost 3 bases and J lost 1, with 10 bases in between. CDR3 length: 13 residues. Germline-derived CDR1 and CDR2 are SQVTM and ANQGSEA.

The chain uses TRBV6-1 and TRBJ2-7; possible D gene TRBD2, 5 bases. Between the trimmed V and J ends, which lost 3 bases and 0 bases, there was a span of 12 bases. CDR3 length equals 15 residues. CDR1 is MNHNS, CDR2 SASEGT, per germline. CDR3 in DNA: TGTGCCAGCAGTGACCCCGGGAAGGGCTCCTACGAGCAGTACTTC. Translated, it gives CASSDPGKGSYEQYF.

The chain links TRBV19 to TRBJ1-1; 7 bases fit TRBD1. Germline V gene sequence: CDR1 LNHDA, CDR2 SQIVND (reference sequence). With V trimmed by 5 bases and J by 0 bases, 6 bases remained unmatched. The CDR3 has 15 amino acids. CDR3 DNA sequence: TGTGCCAGTAGTCGGGGACAGCTCTTGAACACTGAAGCTTTCTTT. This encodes CASSRGQLLNTEAFF.

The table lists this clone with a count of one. The CDR3 protein is CASSLAGTLNQPQHF. The CDR3 nucleotides are TGTGCCAGCAGCTTGGCCGGGACATTGAATCAGCCCCAGCATTTT. This chain joins TRBV5-8 and TRBJ1-5; D possibly corresponds to TRBD1 (6 bases). CDR3 length: 15 amino acids. Germline values: CDR1 SGHTS, CDR2 YDEGEE. V was clipped by 0 bases and J by 4 bases, with 11 bases between them.

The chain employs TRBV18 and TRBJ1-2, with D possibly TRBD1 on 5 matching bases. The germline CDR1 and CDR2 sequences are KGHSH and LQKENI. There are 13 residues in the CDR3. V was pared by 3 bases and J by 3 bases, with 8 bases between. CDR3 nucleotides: TGTGCCAGCTCACCTCCGGGGGACTATGGCTACACCTTC. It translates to CASSPPGDYGYTF.

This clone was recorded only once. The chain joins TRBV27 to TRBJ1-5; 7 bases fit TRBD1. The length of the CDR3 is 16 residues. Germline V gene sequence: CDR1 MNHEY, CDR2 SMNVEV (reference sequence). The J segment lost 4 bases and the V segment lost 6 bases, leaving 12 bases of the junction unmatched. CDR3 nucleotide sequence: TGTGCCAGCAGGCTTCAGACAGGGCGGGGTAATCAGCCCCAGCATTTT. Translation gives CASRLQTGRGNQPQHF.

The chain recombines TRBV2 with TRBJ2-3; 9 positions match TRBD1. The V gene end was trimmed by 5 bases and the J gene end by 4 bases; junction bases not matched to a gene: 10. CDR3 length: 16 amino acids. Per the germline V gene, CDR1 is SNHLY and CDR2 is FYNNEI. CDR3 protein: CASSRTRDRVADTQYF. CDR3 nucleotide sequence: TGTGCCAGCAGTCGAACCCGGGACAGGGTGGCAGATACGCAGTATTTT.